Listed below are T cell receptor beta chains from one sample, sequenced in a study of blood T cell repertoires in COVID-19. The method was immunoSEQ multiplex PCR; TCRdb's version includes in-frame clones alone and lacks a portion of them. In the table there are around 70,000 clones, 80% to 90% of which are singletons. Sequencing was performed on peripheral blood. The source of these receptors is a woman aged 80 or older with active or convalescent COVID-19. Each CDR3 is given without its conserved first and last residue. Fields, in order: V gene, D gene, clone size, CDR3 protein. The D gene is left open where the match is weak. Part of the rows lack a size; the others show once, few, many or a class for expanded clones.

V gene: TRBV10-2
D gene: -
clone size: -
CDR3 protein: ARKDEGRNSPLH

V gene: TRBV19
D gene: -
clone size: -
CDR3 protein: ASSQRQGNQPQH

V gene: TRBV7-2
D gene: -
clone size: -
CDR3 protein: ASSLGGSGVTQY

V gene: TRBV5-1
D gene: TRBD2
clone size: -
CDR3 protein: ASSIGLAGGLETQY

V gene: TRBV4-3
D gene: -
clone size: -
CDR3 protein: ASSQNRVRQPQH

V gene: TRBV5-1
D gene: TRBD1
clone size: few
CDR3 protein: ASSPGTDGNTIY

V gene: TRBV3-1/TRBV3-2
D gene: -
clone size: -
CDR3 protein: ASRRNTEAF

V gene: TRBV18
D gene: -
clone size: few
CDR3 protein: ASSPAVDYGYT

V gene: TRBV5-1
D gene: TRBD2
clone size: -
CDR3 protein: ASSFTLAGVQETQY

V gene: TRBV29-1
D gene: -
clone size: -
CDR3 protein: SVRGANEKLF

V gene: TRBV4-1
D gene: -
clone size: -
CDR3 protein: ASSQGAVDSNQPQH

V gene: TRBV6-5
D gene: -
clone size: -
CDR3 protein: ASRRGSSYNSPLH

V gene: TRBV9
D gene: -
clone size: -
CDR3 protein: ASSVGSPLEKLF

V gene: TRBV9
D gene: TRBD2
clone size: -
CDR3 protein: ASSVQLAGNNEQF

V gene: TRBV4-1
D gene: TRBD2
clone size: -
CDR3 protein: ASSQLGLAGFNEQF

V gene: TRBV9
D gene: TRBD2
clone size: -
CDR3 protein: ASSATGLAGSGELF

V gene: TRBV11-2
D gene: TRBD2
clone size: -
CDR3 protein: ASSLGRWRESNEQF

V gene: TRBV24-1
D gene: TRBD2
clone size: -
CDR3 protein: ATRGLAGNTGELF

V gene: TRBV7-2
D gene: TRBD2
clone size: few
CDR3 protein: ASSPSQLAGRTDTQY

V gene: TRBV7-2
D gene: -
clone size: -
CDR3 protein: ASSSGFSNQPQH

V gene: TRBV12-3/TRBV12-4
D gene: -
clone size: once
CDR3 protein: ASKGSLGLEQY

V gene: TRBV7-8
D gene: -
clone size: -
CDR3 protein: ASSLEAGTQY

V gene: TRBV28
D gene: TRBD1
clone size: -
CDR3 protein: ASEVGGAAGELF

V gene: TRBV7-2
D gene: TRBD2
clone size: -
CDR3 protein: ASSFSGSPDTQY

V gene: TRBV5-1
D gene: TRBD1
clone size: -
CDR3 protein: ASSLGQGKETQY

V gene: TRBV7-9
D gene: -
clone size: few
CDR3 protein: ASSWGLGATNEKLF

V gene: TRBV7-6
D gene: -
clone size: -
CDR3 protein: ASSSRAETQY

V gene: TRBV5-1
D gene: -
clone size: -
CDR3 protein: ASSTDYNEQF

V gene: TRBV24-1
D gene: TRBD1
clone size: -
CDR3 protein: ATSDPVRDRGNTGELF

V gene: TRBV2
D gene: TRBD2
clone size: once
CDR3 protein: ASSVGTRVHEQY

V gene: TRBV7-2
D gene: -
clone size: -
CDR3 protein: ASSLELVNGNSPLH

V gene: TRBV11-2
D gene: -
clone size: -
CDR3 protein: ASSLGGGWDGYT

V gene: TRBV5-5
D gene: -
clone size: -
CDR3 protein: ASSRDSNQPQH

V gene: TRBV2
D gene: -
clone size: -
CDR3 protein: ASSDSGYGYT

V gene: TRBV27
D gene: -
clone size: -
CDR3 protein: ASSFESPHTDTQY

V gene: TRBV27
D gene: -
clone size: -
CDR3 protein: ASIGRGPTYEQY

V gene: TRBV27
D gene: TRBD1
clone size: few
CDR3 protein: ASQDRELRYT

V gene: TRBV30
D gene: -
clone size: once
CDR3 protein: AWSKGILINEQF

V gene: TRBV5-1
D gene: TRBD2
clone size: -
CDR3 protein: ASSSGSFDEQY

V gene: TRBV5-6
D gene: TRBD1
clone size: -
CDR3 protein: ASSSGQGGIGELF